Here is one T cell receptor (beta chain) with its context. Its antigen remains unknown. Running of the v3.0 immunoSEQ assay took place at survey level. The assay was immunoSEQ multiplex PCR, and TCRdb's table has in-frame clones only and misses some. The table shows about 29,000 clones, with 95% occurring only once. This entry comes from a study of long-term antiretroviral therapy in people with HIV. Findings and limits, study-wide: Diversity remained lower than transplant donor controls, even though it increased after ART. Information on adherence, resistance and therapy changes was unavailable.

Germline V gene data show CDR1 as SGDLS and CDR2 as YYNGEE. V was cut by 0 bases and J by 0 bases, with 13 bases left in between. The CDR3 is 17 residues long. The chain couples TRBV9 to TRBJ1-5; no firm D call. This clonotype was sampled from a man between 25 and 39 years old with HIV. The specimen comprised unsorted PBMCs, sampled 5.3 years after starting antiretroviral therapy. The CDR3 region is CASSVGPVVSSNQPQHF. The CDR3 DNA follows: TGTGCCAGCAGCGTAGGTCCGGTGGTTTCTAGCAATCAGCCCCAGCATTTT.